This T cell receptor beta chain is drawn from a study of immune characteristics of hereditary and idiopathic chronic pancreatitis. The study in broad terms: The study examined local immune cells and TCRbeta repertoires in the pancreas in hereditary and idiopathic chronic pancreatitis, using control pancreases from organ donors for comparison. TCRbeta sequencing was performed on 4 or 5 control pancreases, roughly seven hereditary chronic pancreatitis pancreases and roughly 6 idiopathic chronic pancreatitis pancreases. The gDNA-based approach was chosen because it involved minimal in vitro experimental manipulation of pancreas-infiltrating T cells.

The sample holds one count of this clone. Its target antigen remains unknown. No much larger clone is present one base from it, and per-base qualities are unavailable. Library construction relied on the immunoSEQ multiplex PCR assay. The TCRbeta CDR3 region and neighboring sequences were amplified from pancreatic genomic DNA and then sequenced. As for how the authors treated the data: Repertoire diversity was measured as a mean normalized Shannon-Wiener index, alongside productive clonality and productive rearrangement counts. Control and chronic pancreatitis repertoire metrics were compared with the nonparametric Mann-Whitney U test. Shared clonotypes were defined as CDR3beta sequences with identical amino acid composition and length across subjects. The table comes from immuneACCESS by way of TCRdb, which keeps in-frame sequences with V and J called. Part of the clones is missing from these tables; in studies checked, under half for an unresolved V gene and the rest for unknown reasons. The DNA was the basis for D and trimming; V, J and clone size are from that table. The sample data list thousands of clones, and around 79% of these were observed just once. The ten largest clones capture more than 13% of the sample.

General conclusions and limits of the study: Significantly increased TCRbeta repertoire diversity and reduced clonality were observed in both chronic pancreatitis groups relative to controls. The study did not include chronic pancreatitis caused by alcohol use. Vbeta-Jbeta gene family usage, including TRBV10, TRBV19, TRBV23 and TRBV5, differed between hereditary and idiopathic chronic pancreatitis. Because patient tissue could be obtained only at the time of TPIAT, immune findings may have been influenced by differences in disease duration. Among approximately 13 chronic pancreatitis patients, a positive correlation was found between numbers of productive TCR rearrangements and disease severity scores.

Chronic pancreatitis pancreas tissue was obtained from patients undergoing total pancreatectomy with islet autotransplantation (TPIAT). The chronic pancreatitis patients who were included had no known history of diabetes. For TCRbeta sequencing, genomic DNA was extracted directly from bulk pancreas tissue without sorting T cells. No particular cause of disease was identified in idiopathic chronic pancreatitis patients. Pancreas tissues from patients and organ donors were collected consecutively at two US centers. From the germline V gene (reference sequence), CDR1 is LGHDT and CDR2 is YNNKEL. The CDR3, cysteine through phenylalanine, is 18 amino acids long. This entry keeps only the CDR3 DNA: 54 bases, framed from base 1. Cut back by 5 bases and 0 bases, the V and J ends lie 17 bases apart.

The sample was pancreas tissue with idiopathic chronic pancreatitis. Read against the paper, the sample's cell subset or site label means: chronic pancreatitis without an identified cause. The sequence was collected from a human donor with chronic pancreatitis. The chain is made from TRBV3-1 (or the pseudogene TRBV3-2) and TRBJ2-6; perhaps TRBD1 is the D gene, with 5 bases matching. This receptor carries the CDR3 CASSDRGRAASGANVLTF. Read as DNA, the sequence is TGTGCCAGCAGCGATCGTGGCAGGGCCGCCTCTGGGGCCAACGTCCTGACTTTC.